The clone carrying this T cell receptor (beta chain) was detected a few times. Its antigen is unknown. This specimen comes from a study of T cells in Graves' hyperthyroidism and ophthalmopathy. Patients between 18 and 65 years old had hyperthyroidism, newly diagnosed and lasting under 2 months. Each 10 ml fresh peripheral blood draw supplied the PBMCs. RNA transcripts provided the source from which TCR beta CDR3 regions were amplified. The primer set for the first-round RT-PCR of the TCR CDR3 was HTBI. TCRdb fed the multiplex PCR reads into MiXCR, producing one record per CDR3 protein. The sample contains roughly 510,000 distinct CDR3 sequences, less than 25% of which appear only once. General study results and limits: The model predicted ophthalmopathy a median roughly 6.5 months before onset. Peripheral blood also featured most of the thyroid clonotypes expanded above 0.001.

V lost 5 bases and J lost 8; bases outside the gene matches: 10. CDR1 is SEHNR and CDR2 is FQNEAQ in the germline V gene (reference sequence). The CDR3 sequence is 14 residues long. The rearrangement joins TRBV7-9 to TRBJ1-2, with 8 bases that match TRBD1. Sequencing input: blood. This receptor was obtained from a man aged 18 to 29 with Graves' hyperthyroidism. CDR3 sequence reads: CASSDRGYSLGYTF. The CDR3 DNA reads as TGTGCCAGCAGCGACAGGGGCTACTCTCTGGGCTACACCTTC.